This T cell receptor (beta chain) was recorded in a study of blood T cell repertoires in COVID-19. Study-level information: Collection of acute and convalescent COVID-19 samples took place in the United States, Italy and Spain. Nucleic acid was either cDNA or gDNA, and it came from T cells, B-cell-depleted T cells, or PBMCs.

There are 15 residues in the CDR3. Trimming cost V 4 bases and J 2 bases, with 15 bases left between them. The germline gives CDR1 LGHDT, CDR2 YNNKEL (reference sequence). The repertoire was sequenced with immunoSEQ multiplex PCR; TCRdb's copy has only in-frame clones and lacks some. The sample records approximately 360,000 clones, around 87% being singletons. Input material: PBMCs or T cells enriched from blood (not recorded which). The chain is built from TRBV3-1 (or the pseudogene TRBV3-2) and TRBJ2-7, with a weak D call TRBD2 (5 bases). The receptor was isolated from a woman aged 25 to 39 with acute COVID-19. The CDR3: CASSPGVAWTYEQYF. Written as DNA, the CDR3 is TGTGCCAGCAGCCCCGGGGTAGCGTGGACCTACGAGCAGTACTTC.